A single TCR beta chain is shown here with its context. Per the original methods: Estimated nucleated cell counts came from reference gene primer amplification. Produced via immunoSEQ multiplex PCR; TCRdb's table is partial and in-frame only. The DNA gave D and trimming, while V, J and clone size come from that table. The sample has about 99,000 clones; just over 85% are singletons. CDR1 SGHTA and CDR2 FQGNSA come from the germline V gene. The CDR3 is made up of 14 amino acids. The V and J ends lost 3 bases and 6 bases respectively, with 9 bases between them. The data belong to a study of blood T cell repertoires in COVID-19.

This TCR came from a human donor in a cohort sampled during active COVID-19. The V and J genes are TRBV7-2 and TRBJ2-6; perhaps TRBD2 as D (6 bases). Sequenced sample: peripheral blood. CDR3 in amino acids: CASSFGGEANVLTF. The DNA of the CDR3 is TGTGCCAGCAGCTTTGGAGGGGAGGCCAACGTCCTGACTTTC.